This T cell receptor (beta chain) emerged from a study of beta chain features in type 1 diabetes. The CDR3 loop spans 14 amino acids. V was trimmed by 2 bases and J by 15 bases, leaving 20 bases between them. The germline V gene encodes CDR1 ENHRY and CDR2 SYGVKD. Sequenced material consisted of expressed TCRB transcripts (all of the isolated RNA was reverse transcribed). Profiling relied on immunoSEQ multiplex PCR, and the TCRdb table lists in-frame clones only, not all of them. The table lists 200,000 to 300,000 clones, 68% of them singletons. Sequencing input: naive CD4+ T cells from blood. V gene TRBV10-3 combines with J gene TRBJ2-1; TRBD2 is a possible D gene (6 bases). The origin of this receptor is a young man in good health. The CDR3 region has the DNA TGTGCCATCAGTGAGCGAGTAGCGGAGAGCCAGGCGTTCTTC. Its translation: CAISERVAESQAFF.